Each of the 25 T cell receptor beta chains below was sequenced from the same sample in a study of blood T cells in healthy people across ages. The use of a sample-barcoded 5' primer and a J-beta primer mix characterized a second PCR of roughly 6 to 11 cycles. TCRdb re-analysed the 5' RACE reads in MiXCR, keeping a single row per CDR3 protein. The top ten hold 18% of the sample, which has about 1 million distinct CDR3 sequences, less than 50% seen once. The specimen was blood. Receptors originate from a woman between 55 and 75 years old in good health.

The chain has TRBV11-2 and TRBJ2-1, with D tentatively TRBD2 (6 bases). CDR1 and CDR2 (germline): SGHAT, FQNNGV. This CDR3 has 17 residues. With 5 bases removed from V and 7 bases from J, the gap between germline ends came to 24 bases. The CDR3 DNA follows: TGTGCCAGCAGCCCTCTCACCTGGAGCGGGCCCAGTAATGAGCAGTTCTTC. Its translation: CASSPLTWSGPSNEQFF.

CDR3 loop: CASTLAATGYKQYF. Here the CDR3 DNA reads TGTGCCAGCACTCTAGCGGCGACAGGATACAAGCAGTACTTC. The chain combines TRBV6-6 with TRBJ2-5, with a weak D call TRBD2 (7 bases). Germline CDR1 MNHNY, CDR2 SVGAGI (reference sequence). V lost 7 bases to trimming and J lost 11 bases, with 23 bases between them. This CDR3 is built from 14 residues.

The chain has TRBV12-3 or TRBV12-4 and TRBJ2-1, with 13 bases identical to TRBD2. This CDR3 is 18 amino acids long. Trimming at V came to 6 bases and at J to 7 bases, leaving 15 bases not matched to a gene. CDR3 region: CASSRNAPGLAGVNEQFF. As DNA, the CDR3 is TGTGCCAGCAGCCGAAACGCACCAGGACTAGCGGGGGTTAATGAGCAGTTCTTC.

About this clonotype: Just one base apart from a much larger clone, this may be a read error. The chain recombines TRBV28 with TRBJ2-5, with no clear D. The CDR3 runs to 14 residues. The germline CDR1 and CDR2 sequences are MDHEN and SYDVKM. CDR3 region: CASSSGPGQETQHF. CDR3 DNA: TGTGCCAGCAGTTCCGGACCCGGCCAAGAGACCCAGCACTTC. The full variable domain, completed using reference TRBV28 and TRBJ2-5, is DVKVTQSSRYLVKRTGEKVFLECVQDMDHENMFWYRQDPGLGLRLIYFSYDVKMKEKGDIPEGYSVSREKKERFSLILESASTNQTSMYLCASSSGPGQETQHFGPGTRLLVL.

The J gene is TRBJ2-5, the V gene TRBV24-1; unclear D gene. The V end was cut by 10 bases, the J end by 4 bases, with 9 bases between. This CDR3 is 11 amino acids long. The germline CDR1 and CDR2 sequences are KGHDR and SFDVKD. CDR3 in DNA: TGTGCCACAAAACTGGGAGAGACCCAGTACTTC. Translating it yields CATKLGETQYF.

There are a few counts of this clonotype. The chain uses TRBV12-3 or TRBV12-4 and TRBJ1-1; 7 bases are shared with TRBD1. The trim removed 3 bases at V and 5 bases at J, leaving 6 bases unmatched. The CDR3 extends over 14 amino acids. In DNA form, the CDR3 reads TGTGCCAGCAGTTTGTTTTCCAGGGGGACTGAAGCTTTCTTT. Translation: CASSLFSRGTEAFF.

The CDR3 protein is CASRWVAGGSNEQFF. The CDR3 bases are TGTGCCAGCAGGTGGGTAGCGGGAGGGTCGAATGAGCAGTTCTTC. The V and J genes are TRBV3-1 and TRBJ2-1; TRBD2 aligns across 11 bases. The V and J ends lost 6 bases and 7 bases, in that order; junction bases with no gene match: 8. The CDR3 length is 15 residues. Germline loops: CDR1 LGHDT, CDR2 YNNKEL (reference sequence).

The CDR3 region is CSVCGRLGETQYF. CDR3 sequence (DNA): TGCAGCGTTTGTGGGAGATTGGGGGAGACCCAGTACTTC. The V gene is TRBV29-1, the J gene TRBJ2-4; TRBD2 is a possible D gene (5 bases). The J call may be incorrect, as the DNA end agrees better with TRBJ2-5. This CDR3 has 13 residues. The germline CDR1 and CDR2 sequences are SQVTM and ANQGSEA.

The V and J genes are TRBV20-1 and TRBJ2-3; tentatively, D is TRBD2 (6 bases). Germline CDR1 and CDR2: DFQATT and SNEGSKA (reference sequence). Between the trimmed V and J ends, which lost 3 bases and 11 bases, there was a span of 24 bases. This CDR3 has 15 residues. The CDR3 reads CSARVAGRANLGQYF. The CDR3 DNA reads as TGCAGTGCTAGGGTGGCGGGAAGGGCAAACTTGGGGCAGTATTTT.

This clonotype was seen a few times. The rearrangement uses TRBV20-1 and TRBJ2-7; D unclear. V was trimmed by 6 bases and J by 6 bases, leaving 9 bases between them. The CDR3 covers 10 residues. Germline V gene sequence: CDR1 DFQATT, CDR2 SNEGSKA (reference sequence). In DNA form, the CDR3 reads TGCAGTGCCCCTGTCCCCGAGCAGTACTTC. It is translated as CSAPVPEQYF.

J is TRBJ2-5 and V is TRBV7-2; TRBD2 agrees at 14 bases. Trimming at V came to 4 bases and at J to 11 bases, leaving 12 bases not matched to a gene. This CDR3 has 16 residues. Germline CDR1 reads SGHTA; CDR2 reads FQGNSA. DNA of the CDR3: TGTGCCAGCAGCTCCCAGACTAGCGGGAGGGCCGATGAGCAGTACTTC. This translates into CASSSQTSGRADEQYF.

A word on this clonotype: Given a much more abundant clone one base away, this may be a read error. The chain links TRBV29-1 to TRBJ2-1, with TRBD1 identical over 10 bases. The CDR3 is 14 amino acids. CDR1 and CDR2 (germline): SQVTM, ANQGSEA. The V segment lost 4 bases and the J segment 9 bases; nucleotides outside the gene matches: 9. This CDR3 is CSVGTGTGASEQFF. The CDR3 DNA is TGCAGCGTTGGAACCGGGACAGGGGCTAGTGAGCAGTTCTTC.

The CDR3 DNA reads as TGCAGTGCCTCGACAGGGGCCACGAGCTCCTACAATGAGCAGTACTTC. Translating it yields CSASTGATSSYNEQYF. The chain joins TRBV20-1 to TRBJ2-1; 8 bases map to TRBD1. Judging by the DNA end, TRBJ2-7 fits better; the J call may be wrong. Germline CDR1 DFQATT, CDR2 SNEGSKA (reference sequence). The CDR3 consists of 16 residues.

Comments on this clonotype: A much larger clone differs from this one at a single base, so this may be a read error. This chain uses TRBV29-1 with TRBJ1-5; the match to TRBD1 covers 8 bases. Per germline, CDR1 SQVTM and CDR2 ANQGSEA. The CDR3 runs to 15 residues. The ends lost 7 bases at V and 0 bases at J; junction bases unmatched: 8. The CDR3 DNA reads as TGCAGCGACACCTCGACAGGGGATAGCAATCAGCCCCAGCATTTT. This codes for CSDTSTGDSNQPQHF. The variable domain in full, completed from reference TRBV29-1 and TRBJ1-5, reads SAVISQKPSRDICQRGTSLTIQCQVDSQVTMMFWYRQQPGQSLTLIATANQGSEATYESGFVIDKFPISRPNLTFSTLTVSNMSPEDSSIYLCSDTSTGDSNQPQHFGDGTRLSIL.

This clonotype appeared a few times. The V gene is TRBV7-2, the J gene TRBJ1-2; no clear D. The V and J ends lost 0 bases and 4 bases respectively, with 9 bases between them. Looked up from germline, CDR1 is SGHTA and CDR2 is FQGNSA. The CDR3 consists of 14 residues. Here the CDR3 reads CASSLAEPAYGYTF. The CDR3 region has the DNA TGTGCCAGCAGCTTAGCGGAGCCGGCCTATGGCTACACCTTC.

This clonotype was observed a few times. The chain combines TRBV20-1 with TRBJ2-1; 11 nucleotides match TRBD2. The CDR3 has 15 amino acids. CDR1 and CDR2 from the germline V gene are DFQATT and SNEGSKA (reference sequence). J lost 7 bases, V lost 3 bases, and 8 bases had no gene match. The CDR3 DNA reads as TGCAGTGCTAGGGAACTAGCGGGAGTGATGAATGAGCAGTTCTTC. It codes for CSARELAGVMNEQFF.

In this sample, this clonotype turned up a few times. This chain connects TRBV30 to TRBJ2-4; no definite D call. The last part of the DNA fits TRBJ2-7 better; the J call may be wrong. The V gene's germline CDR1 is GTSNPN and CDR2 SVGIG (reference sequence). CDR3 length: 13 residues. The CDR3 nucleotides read TGTGCCTGGAGTGGTGGGGTGGCCTTCGAGCAGTACTTC. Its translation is CAWSGGVAFEQYF.

The CDR3 loop is CASSVFKYRSTDTQYF. Written as DNA, the CDR3 is TGTGCCAGCAGCGTCTTCAAATACAGAAGCACAGATACGCAGTATTTT. This chain links TRBV9 with TRBJ2-3; D remains unclear. The V and J ends lost 2 bases and 0 bases respectively, with 13 bases between them. Per germline, CDR1 SGDLS and CDR2 YYNGEE. The CDR3 totals 16 residues.

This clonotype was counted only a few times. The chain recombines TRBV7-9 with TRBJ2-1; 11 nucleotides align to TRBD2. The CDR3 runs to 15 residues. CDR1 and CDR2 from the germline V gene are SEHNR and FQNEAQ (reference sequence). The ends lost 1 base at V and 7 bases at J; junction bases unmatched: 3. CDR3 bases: TGTGCCAGCAGCTTAGGGACTAGCGGGTTAAATGAGCAGTTCTTC. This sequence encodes CASSLGTSGLNEQFF.

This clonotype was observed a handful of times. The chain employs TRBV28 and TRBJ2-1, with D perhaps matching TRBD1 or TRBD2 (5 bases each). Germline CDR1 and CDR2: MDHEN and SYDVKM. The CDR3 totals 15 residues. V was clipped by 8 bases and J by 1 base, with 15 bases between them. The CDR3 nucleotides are TGTGCCAGCTCAGAGATTGGGACGTCCTACAATGAGCAGTTCTTC. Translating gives CASSEIGTSYNEQFF.

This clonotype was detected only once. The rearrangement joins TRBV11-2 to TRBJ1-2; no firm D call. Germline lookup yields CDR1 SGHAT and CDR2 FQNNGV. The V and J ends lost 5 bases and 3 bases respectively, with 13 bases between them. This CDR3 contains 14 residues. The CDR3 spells CASSPRVQHYGYTF. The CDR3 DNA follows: TGTGCCAGCAGCCCCCGGGTCCAGCACTATGGCTACACCTTC.

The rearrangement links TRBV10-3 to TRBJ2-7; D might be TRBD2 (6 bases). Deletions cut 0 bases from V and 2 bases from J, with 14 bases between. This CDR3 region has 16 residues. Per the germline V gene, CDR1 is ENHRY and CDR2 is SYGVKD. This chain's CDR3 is CAISESGVAATYEQYF. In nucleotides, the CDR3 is TGTGCCATCAGTGAGTCGGGGGTAGCGGCCACCTACGAGCAGTACTTC.

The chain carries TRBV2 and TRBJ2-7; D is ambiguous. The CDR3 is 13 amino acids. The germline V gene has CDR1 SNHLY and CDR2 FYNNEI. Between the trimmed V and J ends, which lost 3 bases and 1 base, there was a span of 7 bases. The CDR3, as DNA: TGTGCCAGCAGTGACAAGGGTTCCTACGAGCAGTACTTC. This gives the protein CASSDKGSYEQYF. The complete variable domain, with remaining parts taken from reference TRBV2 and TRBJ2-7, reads EPEVTQTPSHQVTQMGQEVILRCVPISNHLYFYWYRQILGQKVEFLVSFYNNEISEKSEIFDDQFSVERPDGSNFTLKIRSTKLEDSAMYFCASSDKGSYEQYFGPGTRLTVT.

The CDR3 spells CASSSTGLYSYEQYF. The CDR3 DNA is TGTGCCAGCAGTTCGACCGGACTATACTCCTACGAGCAGTACTTC. The chain couples TRBV6-6 to TRBJ2-5; tentative D call: TRBD2 (6 bases). The J call may be incorrect, as the DNA end agrees better with TRBJ2-7. The germline V gene has CDR1 MNHNY and CDR2 SVGAGI (reference sequence). The CDR3 totals 15 residues.

This CDR3 is CASSSTGEGLQETQYF. The CDR3 bases are TGTGCCAGCAGTTCAACAGGGGAGGGCCTCCAAGAGACCCAGTACTTC. This chain links TRBV28 with TRBJ2-5; D may match TRBD1 or TRBD2 (7 bases each). The CDR3 extends over 16 amino acids. Germline loops: CDR1 MDHEN, CDR2 SYDVKM. V gave up 4 bases and J gave up 1 base, with 16 bases separating them.